This T cell receptor beta chain was profiled in a study of OX40 agonist ivuxolimab in advanced cancers. The CDR3 is 15 residues long. J was trimmed by 4 bases and V by 5 bases; bases with no gene match: 7. Germline V CDR1 and CDR2: MNHEY, SMNVEV (reference sequence). This table comes from immunoSEQ multiplex PCR, and its TCRdb copy is limited to in-frame clones, with some not included. The data hold fewer than 75,000 clones, with roughly 87% observed a single time. This TCR came from an adult with an advanced solid tumor such as melanoma, head and neck, liver or kidney cancer. This chain joins TRBV27 and TRBJ2-7; TRBD2 agrees at 11 bases. This specimen consisted of CD4+ or CD8+ T cells sorted from blood, obtained in a trial of the OX40 agonist ivuxolimab. The CDR3 bases are TGTGCCAGCAGTCGGACTAGCGGGTCGGGTTACGAGCAGTACTTC. Translating gives CASSRTSGSGYEQYF.